This TCR beta chain was recorded in a study of blood T cell repertoires in COVID-19. Study as a whole: Nucleic acid was either cDNA or gDNA, and it came from T cells, B-cell-depleted T cells, or PBMCs.

The CDR3 extends over 15 amino acids. Germline values: CDR1 SGHAT, CDR2 FQNNGV. V gave up 1 base and J gave up 1 base; unmatched junction bases: 1. Adults between roughly 18 and 89 years of age took part from 24 US areas. Participant-reported clinical history was the basis for cohort assignment. Sequenced by immunoSEQ multiplex PCR; TCRdb stores in-frame clones only, minus some. The sample consists of a few hundred thousand clones, 80% to 90% of them appearing once. This sequence originates from a man aged 25 to 45 with acute COVID-19. The material sequenced was PBMCs or T cells enriched from blood (not recorded which). The chain uses TRBV11-2 and TRBJ1-3; 7 bases fit TRBD1. CDR3: CASSLVTGSGNTIYF. The CDR3 nucleotides read TGTGCCAGCAGCTTAGTGACAGGGTCTGGAAACACCATATATTTT.